These 17 T cell receptor beta chains share one sample of origin, sequenced in a study of PD-L1 blockade in urothelial cancer. The time point here: peripheral blood 6 weeks after treatment start. TCRdb's table, derived via immunoSEQ multiplex PCR, lists solely in-frame clones and lacks some. The sample shows 35,000 to 45,000 clones, about 90% of them seen only once. Material: PBMCs, obtained around atezolizumab (anti-PD-L1) treatment. The receptors were gathered from a man aged 65 to 79 with urothelial cancer.

The V gene is TRBV28, the J gene TRBJ2-1; TRBD2 matches 10 bases. Germline CDR1 reads MDHEN; CDR2 reads SYDVKM. This CDR3 has 17 residues. V trimming: 3 bases; J trimming: 4 bases; junction bases outside the gene matches: 9. CDR3 in DNA: TGTGCCAGCAGTTTGGTCACCGGGACTAGCGTATACAATGAGCAGTTCTTC. This encodes CASSLVTGTSVYNEQFF.

V and J are TRBV6-5 and TRBJ2-7; possibly TRBD2 for D (6 bases). The germline V gene encodes CDR1 MNHEY and CDR2 SVGAGI. The length of the CDR3 is 13 residues. V shed 4 bases and J shed 2 bases, with 9 bases lying between them. DNA of the CDR3: TGTGCCAGCAGTTCCCGCGGGGCCTACGAGCAGTACTTC. Protein product: CASSSRGAYEQYF.

The chain links TRBV19 to TRBJ1-1, with a possible D match to TRBD1 (5 bases). V was trimmed by 7 bases and J by 2 bases, leaving 11 bases between them. CDR1 is LNHDA, CDR2 SQIVND, per germline (reference sequence). There are 13 residues in the CDR3. The CDR3 sequence is CASTTVKNTEAFF. CDR3 sequence (DNA): TGTGCCAGTACGACAGTTAAAAACACTGAAGCTTTCTTT.

The chain joins TRBV19 to TRBJ2-1, with 14 nucleotides matching TRBD2. V was pared by 5 bases and J by 0 bases, with 12 bases of the junction left unmatched. Germline CDR1 is LNHDA and CDR2 is SQIVND (reference sequence). CDR3 size: 20 residues. The CDR3 DNA follows: TGTGCCAGTAGTTCCCGACTAGCGGGAGGGCCCCCCAGCTCCTACAATGAGCAGTTCTTC. It yields the protein CASSSRLAGGPPSSYNEQFF.

In this sample, this clone turned up a few times. DNA of the CDR3: TGTGCCAGCAGTTACCGGACTTTCACAGATACGCAGTATTTT. Protein: CASSYRTFTDTQYF. This sequence joins TRBV27 and TRBJ2-3, with D possibly TRBD2 on 5 matching bases. The V end was cut by 4 bases, the J end by 2 bases, with 10 bases between. Per germline, CDR1 MNHEY and CDR2 SMNVEV (reference sequence). This CDR3 is built from 14 residues.

This chain joins TRBV2 and TRBJ1-4, with D tentatively TRBD1 (6 bases). V lost 5 bases, J lost 8 bases, and 15 bases lay in between. Germline-derived CDR1 and CDR2 are SNHLY and FYNNEI. CDR3 size: 14 residues. The CDR3: CASSLTGFEEKLFF. The CDR3 nucleotides read TGTGCCAGCAGTCTAACAGGGTTCGAGGAAAAACTGTTTTTT.

The rearrangement uses TRBV28 and TRBJ2-7, with 7 bases aligning to TRBD2. This CDR3 region has 14 residues. Trimming at V came to 2 bases and at J to 2 bases, leaving 3 bases not matched to a gene. Germline V CDR1 and CDR2: MDHEN, SYDVKM. The CDR3 protein is CASSLGGVPYEQYF. CDR3 bases: TGTGCCAGCAGTTTAGGGGGGGTACCCTACGAGCAGTACTTC.

This rearrangement joins TRBV18 to TRBJ1-5, with 10 bases matching TRBD1. Per the germline V gene, CDR1 is KGHSH and CDR2 is LQKENI. CDR3 length: 21 amino acids. The V and J ends lost 3 bases and 3 bases, in that order; junction bases with no gene match: 20. CDR3: CASSPLSSGTGVKGPNQPQHF. The CDR3 nucleotides read TGTGCCAGCTCACCTTTGAGTTCCGGGACAGGGGTCAAGGGGCCCAATCAGCCCCAGCATTTT.

The V and J genes are TRBV19 and TRBJ1-1; D is unclear. The CDR3 contains 14 residues. Germline CDR1 is LNHDA and CDR2 is SQIVND (reference sequence). Trimming stripped 1 base from V and 5 bases from J, with 11 bases between. CDR3 coding DNA: TGTGCCAGTAGTATAGCCCTGGTTAGTACTGAAGCTTTCTTT. The encoded protein is CASSIALVSTEAFF.

V is TRBV5-1 and J is TRBJ2-6, with TRBD2 identical over 9 bases. Germline-derived CDR1 and CDR2 are SGHRS and YFSETQ. The V and J ends lost 4 bases and 2 bases, in that order; junction bases with no gene match: 1. The CDR3 has 15 residues. CDR3 DNA sequence: TGCGCCAGCAGCGTAGCGGGAGCTGGGGCCAACGTCCTGACTTTC. Translated, it gives CASSVAGAGANVLTF.

The rearrangement joins TRBV18 to TRBJ1-2; maybe TRBD1 (5 bases). Per germline, CDR1 KGHSH and CDR2 LQKENI. This CDR3 has 16 amino acids. The ends were cut back, 1 base at V and 0 bases at J, with 12 bases in the middle. The CDR3 coding sequence is TGTGCCAGCTCACCACTTGGGGGGGAAGCTAACTATGGCTACACCTTC. This gives the protein CASSPLGGEANYGYTF. The entire variable domain, with the rest obtained from reference TRBV18 and TRBJ1-2, is as follows: NAGVMQNPRHLVRRRGQEARLRCSPMKGHSHVYWYRQLPEEGLKFMVYLQKENIIDESGMPKERFSAEFPKEGPSILRIQQVVRGDSAAYFCASSPLGGEANYGYTFGSGTRLTVV.

This sequence joins TRBV29-1 and TRBJ1-1; D perhaps matches TRBD1 (5 bases). V was shortened by 4 bases and J by 0 bases, with 6 bases between the two germline ends. Germline V gene lookup returns CDR1 SQVTM and CDR2 ANQGSEA. This CDR3 region has 12 residues. This CDR3 is CSVVRVNTEAFF. The CDR3 nucleotides read TGCAGCGTTGTCAGGGTGAACACTGAAGCTTTCTTT.

This clone was picked up one time. The V call is TRBV11-2, the J call TRBJ2-7; D is perhaps TRBD1 (5 bases). Germline V gene data show CDR1 as SGHAT and CDR2 as FQNNGV. This CDR3 is built from 13 residues. Trimming took 3 bases from V and 2 from J, leaving 8 bases between them. CDR3 DNA: TGTGCCAGCAGCTTTGGCAGGGCCTACGAGCAGTACTTC. This codes for CASSFGRAYEQYF. The variable domain in full, with the rest retrieved from reference TRBV11-2 and TRBJ2-7, is EAGVAQSPRYKIIEKRQSVAFWCNPISGHATLYWYQQILGQGPKLLIQFQNNGVVDDSQLPKDRFSAERLKGVDSTLKIQPAKLEDSAVYLCASSFGRAYEQYFGPGTRLTVT.

This chain links TRBV14 with TRBJ2-5; 9 nucleotides match TRBD1. With 3 bases clipped from V and 1 base from J, the junction kept 12 bases outside the gene matches. The CDR3 runs to 18 residues. The V gene's germline CDR1 is SGHDN and CDR2 FVKESK. As DNA, the CDR3 is TGTGCCAGCAGCCAGTGGACAGGGGCTACCGGGATCCAAGAGACCCAGTACTTC. This translates into CASSQWTGATGIQETQYF.

V usage is TRBV19 and J usage is TRBJ2-7, with D tentatively TRBD1 (5 bases). V shed 5 bases and J shed 5 bases, with 25 bases lying between them. Looked up from germline, CDR1 is LNHDA and CDR2 is SQIVND (reference sequence). This CDR3 has 17 residues. The CDR3 DNA follows: TGTGCCAGTAGTGCTTCGTCTCAGGGTGGGTCCCTCAACGAGCAGTACTTC. It yields the protein CASSASSQGGSLNEQYF.

CDR3 coding DNA: TGTGCCAGCAGGATGGGGCTAGTAACCAATGAAAAACTGTTTTTT. Translating gives CASRMGLVTNEKLFF. The rearrangement joins TRBV6-1 to TRBJ1-4; perhaps TRBD1 as D (5 bases). Trimming shortened V by 6 bases and J by 5 bases, and 16 bases separated the two germline ends. Germline V gene data show CDR1 as MNHNS and CDR2 as SASEGT. This CDR3 region has 15 residues.

The rearrangement joins TRBV5-6 to TRBJ1-5, with 12 bases identical to TRBD1. The CDR3 spans 16 residues. Germline V gene sequence: CDR1 SGHDT, CDR2 YYEEEE. Unmatched junction bases numbered 4, after V lost 0 bases and J lost 6 bases. CDR3 in DNA: TGTGCCAGCAGCTTGGGGGACAGGGGGCGCGGTCAGCCCCAGCATTTT. It codes for CASSLGDRGRGQPQHF.